A selection of T cell receptor beta chains follows, all from one sample in a study of OX40 agonist ivuxolimab in advanced cancers. The protocol was immunoSEQ multiplex PCR, while the TCRdb copy is restricted to in-frame clones and leaves out a portion. Of about 73,000 clones in the sample, around nine tenths are singletons; the top ten hold around 0.4%. Sequenced material: CD4+ or CD8+ T cells sorted from blood, taken in a trial of the OX40 agonist ivuxolimab. The receptors here all came from an adult with an advanced solid tumor such as melanoma, head and neck, liver or kidney cancer. The CDR3 runs from the conserved cysteine through the conserved F or W. D genes are given only for firm matches. A row's size may be missing; if present it is once, few, many or a size class.

clone size	V gene	J gene	D gene	CDR3 protein	CDR3 DNA
.	TRBV6-1	TRBJ2-7	TRBD1	CASSGPGQGSYEQYF	TGTGCCAGCAGTGGACCGGGACAGGGGTCCTACGAGCAGTACTTC
.	TRBV13	TRBJ2-2	.	CASSRSDRNTGELFF	TGTGCCAGCAGCCGCTCGGACAGGAACACCGGGGAGCTGTTTTTT
.	TRBV19	TRBJ2-3	.	CASKYGSTDTQYF	TGTGCCAGTAAATACGGATCTACAGATACGCAGTATTTT
.	TRBV21-1	TRBJ2-7	.	CASSEPRGGVEGYEQYF	TGTGCCAGCAGTGAACCGCGTGGGGGTGTAGAGGGCTACGAGCAGTACTTC
.	TRBV15	TRBJ2-3	.	CATSRGSDTDTQYF	TGTGCCACCAGCAGAGGATCGGACACAGATACGCAGTATTTT
.	TRBV5-5	TRBJ2-5	TRBD1	CASSLPRTGGLETQYF	TGTGCCAGCAGCCTCCCACGGACAGGGGGGTTAGAGACCCAGTACTTC
.	TRBV15	TRBJ2-5	TRBD1	CATSRDQTGRGTSSQETQYF	TGTGCCACCAGCAGAGATCAAACGGGCAGGGGGACGTCTAGCCAAGAGACCCAGTACTTC
.	TRBV10-1	TRBJ1-5	TRBD1	CASATGQGAGQPQHF	TGCGCCAGCGCCACTGGACAGGGGGCTGGTCAGCCCCAGCATTTT
.	TRBV18	TRBJ1-1	.	CASSQVTEAFF	TGTGCCAGCTCACAGGTCACTGAAGCTTTCTTT
.	TRBV10-3	TRBJ2-7	.	CAISAATGKSEQYF	TGTGCCATCAGTGCCGCGACAGGAAAATCCGAGCAGTACTTC
.	TRBV18	TRBJ1-1	.	CASSDAVDTEAFF	TGTGCCAGCTCGGACGCGGTGGACACTGAAGCTTTCTTT
.	TRBV14	TRBJ2-3	.	CASSQRTQNTDTQYF	TGTGCCAGCAGCCAAAGGACGCAAAACACAGATACGCAGTATTTT
.	TRBV7-8	TRBJ1-1	.	CASSLQTGDNTEAFF	TGTGCCAGCAGCTTACAGACAGGTGATAACACTGAAGCTTTCTTT
.	TRBV18	TRBJ2-5	.	CASSPNNPQETQYF	TGTGCCAGCTCACCAAACAACCCCCAAGAGACCCAGTACTTC
.	TRBV14	TRBJ1-5	.	CASSLTQDLPQHF	TGTGCCAGCAGCCTAACCCAGGATTTGCCCCAGCATTTT
.	TRBV10-2	TRBJ1-1	.	CASSDLRAAPYYAFF	TGCGCCAGCAGTGACCTTAGGGCAGCACCCTATTACGCTTTCTTT
.	TRBV7-2	TRBJ2-7	.	CASSSVEGYEQYF	TGTGCCAGCAGCTCCGTTGAGGGTTACGAGCAGTACTTC
.	TRBV20-1	TRBJ1-1	.	CSAASSTEAFF	TGCAGTGCTGCGTCGTCCACTGAAGCTTTCTTT
.	TRBV5-8	TRBJ1-1	.	CASSRGGRAEAFF	TGTGCCAGCAGCCGGGGGGGACGGGCTGAAGCTTTCTTT
.	TRBV27	TRBJ2-7	TRBD1	CASSSPPDREAYEQYF	TGTGCCAGCAGTTCCCCCCCGGACAGGGAGGCGTACGAGCAGTACTTC
.	TRBV2	TRBJ1-1	.	CASRALDRRAFF	TGTGCCAGCAGAGCTCTAGACAGGAGAGCTTTCTTT
.	TRBV11-3	TRBJ2-7	TRBD1	CASSLDRGRREQYF	TGTGCCAGCAGCTTAGACAGGGGGCGCAGGGAGCAGTACTTC
.	TRBV9	TRBJ2-7	.	CASSGGDSQYEQYF	TGTGCCAGCAGCGGAGGGGACTCCCAATACGAGCAGTACTTC
.	TRBV6-1	TRBJ1-3	TRBD1	CASSGQGGLSGNTIYF	TGTGCCAGCAGTGGACAGGGAGGTCTCTCTGGAAACACCATATATTTT
.	TRBV19	TRBJ1-5	TRBD1	CASSMGQARDESQHF	TGTGCCAGTAGTATGGGACAGGCTCGAGATGAGTCCCAGCATTTT
.	TRBV19	TRBJ2-7	.	CASTPGQGLSEQYF	TGTGCCAGTACCCCCGGGCAGGGCCTGTCCGAGCAGTACTTC
.	TRBV19	TRBJ2-7	TRBD1	CASSIGTGGAEQYF	TGTGCCAGTAGTATTGGGACAGGGGGCGCCGAGCAGTACTTC
few	TRBV2	TRBJ2-5	.	CASRAGVGETQYF	TGTGCCAGCAGAGCAGGGGTAGGGGAGACCCAGTACTTC
.	TRBV7-2	TRBJ2-5	.	CASSAGGETQYF	TGTGCCAGCAGCGCAGGGGGGGAGACCCAGTACTTC
.	TRBV5-8	TRBJ2-7	TRBD2	CASSLVVAGGGPRDF	TGTGCCAGCAGCTTGGTGGTGGCGGGAGGTGGTCCTAGGGACTTC
.	TRBV27	TRBJ2-6	.	CASSLSGGSSGANVLTF	TGTGCCAGCAGTTTATCGGGTGGGAGCTCTGGGGCCAACGTCCTGACTTTC
once	TRBV5-4	TRBJ2-5	TRBD1	CASSLSQGPQETQYF	TGTGCCAGCAGCTTATCACAGGGGCCCCAAGAGACCCAGTACTTC
.	TRBV5-1	TRBJ1-5	.	CASSLDLNQPQHF	TGCGCCAGCAGCTTGGACCTAAATCAGCCCCAGCATTTT
.	TRBV18	TRBJ2-5	.	CASSPSGETQYF	TGTGCCAGCTCACCATCGGGAGAGACCCAGTACTTC
.	TRBV11-2	TRBJ2-1	.	CASSLVVEGNEQFF	TGTGCCAGCAGCTTAGTAGTGGAGGGGAATGAGCAGTTCTTC
.	TRBV19	TRBJ2-7	.	CASRPDLMSYEQYF	TGTGCCAGTAGACCAGACTTGATGAGCTACGAGCAGTACTTC
.	TRBV19	TRBJ2-2	.	CASSPQTAVTTGELFF	TGTGCCAGTAGCCCCCAAACAGCCGTAACCACCGGGGAGCTGTTTTTT
.	TRBV7-8	TRBJ1-1	.	CASSPGGGFDPEAFF	TGTGCCAGCAGCCCTGGTGGGGGGTTTGATCCTGAAGCTTTCTTT
.	TRBV18	TRBJ1-4	.	CASSPLLAANEKLFF	TGTGCCAGCTCACCACTGCTCGCTGCTAATGAAAAACTGTTTTTT
.	TRBV19	TRBJ1-1	TRBD1	CASSIGTGGITEAFF	TGTGCCAGTAGTATAGGGACAGGGGGGATCACTGAAGCTTTCTTT
.	TRBV4-1	TRBJ1-1	.	CASSQILSVNTEAFF	TGCGCCAGCAGCCAAATTTTGTCAGTAAACACTGAAGCTTTCTTT
.	TRBV5-1	TRBJ1-3	TRBD1	CASSRTGGSTGNTIYF	TGCGCCAGCAGCAGAACAGGGGGAAGCACTGGAAACACCATATATTTT
few	TRBV4-1	TRBJ2-7	.	CASSLGQGRSSYEQYF	TGCGCCAGCAGCCTAGGTCAGGGGAGGAGCTCCTACGAGCAGTACTTC